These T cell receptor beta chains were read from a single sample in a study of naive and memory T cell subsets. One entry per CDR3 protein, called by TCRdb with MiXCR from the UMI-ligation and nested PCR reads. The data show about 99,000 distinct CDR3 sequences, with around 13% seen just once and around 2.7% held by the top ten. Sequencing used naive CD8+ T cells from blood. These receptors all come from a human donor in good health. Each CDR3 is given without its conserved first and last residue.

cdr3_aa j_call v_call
SANLNTEAF TRBJ1-1 TRBV29-1
ASSQEFLGVTEAF TRBJ1-1 TRBV4-3
ASSLGLSYEQY TRBJ2-7 TRBV12-3/TRBV12-4
ASSEYYGYT TRBJ1-2 TRBV7-9
ASSRQGYYEQY TRBJ2-7 TRBV27
ASSYSPGEPEAF TRBJ1-1 TRBV6-2/TRBV6-3
ASSVSQTYNEQF TRBJ2-1 TRBV6-2/TRBV6-3
ASSIAGGSYNEQF TRBJ2-1 TRBV19
ASSPRTGGTSEQY TRBJ2-7 TRBV5-4
ATSPTGTGPGELF TRBJ2-2 TRBV24-1
SVESPKGSEGYEQY TRBJ2-7 TRBV29-1
ASSLQGASEQY TRBJ2-7 TRBV12-3/TRBV12-4
ASSPPGLAGGSTDTQY TRBJ2-3 TRBV6-1
ASSSIWAGELF TRBJ2-2 TRBV13
ASSQVGASGNTIY TRBJ1-3 TRBV4-3
ASSLSPNTPYEQY TRBJ2-7 TRBV5-5
ATRWGDTQY TRBJ2-3 TRBV24-1
ASSGISTDTQY TRBJ2-3 TRBV12-3/TRBV12-4
ASSLAGVAYEQY TRBJ2-7 TRBV5-4
ATSRRTGDGYT TRBJ1-2 TRBV15
ASSFTGETQY TRBJ2-5 TRBV12-3/TRBV12-4
SARARTSGNHEQY TRBJ2-7 TRBV20-1
ASSLLDTGELF TRBJ2-2 TRBV12-3/TRBV12-4
ASNEGKTNEKLF TRBJ1-4 TRBV28
ASSLIVQGNTEAF TRBJ1-1 TRBV12-3/TRBV12-4
ASRLDGGTDTQY TRBJ2-3 TRBV27
SAGGLAGVQETQY TRBJ2-5 TRBV29-1
ASRGSGQETQY TRBJ2-5 TRBV25-1
ASSSISLNFTRWINEQF TRBJ2-1 TRBV7-9
ASSPRPGTANQETQY TRBJ2-5 TRBV11-3
ASRQGLRSTDTQY TRBJ2-3 TRBV12-3/TRBV12-4
ASSYADYGYT TRBJ1-2 TRBV6-6
ASSLDVAGVGGRYEQY TRBJ2-7 TRBV7-2
ASSRSYEQY TRBJ2-7 TRBV6-1
ASSLTVPLAGTSTDTQY TRBJ2-3 TRBV7-2
ASGSDRGGSEQY TRBJ2-7 TRBV2
ASSGNYEQY TRBJ2-7 TRBV5-1
ASSLSGGRNQPQH TRBJ1-5 TRBV27
ASSQGASPLSYNEQF TRBJ2-1 TRBV4-3
ASTGGGISSGKLF TRBJ1-4 TRBV7-9
ATSRDSGDRETQY TRBJ2-5 TRBV15
ASNTQGTGNTIY TRBJ1-3 TRBV12-3/TRBV12-4
ASSLGSTGELF TRBJ2-2 TRBV7-9
AWSVLVSYEQY TRBJ2-7 TRBV30
ASSYYLYEQY TRBJ2-7 TRBV7-2
ASEQTGDLNTEAF TRBJ1-1 TRBV7-8
ASSLGPLGGGDTQY TRBJ2-3 TRBV7-6
ASSPQREAHQETQY TRBJ2-5 TRBV12-3/TRBV12-4
ASSSSTRGYGYT TRBJ1-2 TRBV7-9
SARKDSGAGELF TRBJ2-2 TRBV20-1
SAREMQGQSYEQY TRBJ2-7 TRBV20-1
ASSYPGQHTDTQY TRBJ2-3 TRBV12-3/TRBV12-4
ASSESLTGGMNEQF TRBJ2-1 TRBV2
ASRGQSTDTQY TRBJ2-3 TRBV7-9
ASSFGPSHYNEQF TRBJ2-1 TRBV28